The entry below describes one TCR beta chain. This entry belongs to a study of blood T cell repertoires in COVID-19. At the level of the study: The origin of the acute and convalescent COVID-19 samples was the United States, Italy and Spain.

Measured with immunoSEQ multiplex PCR; TCRdb has only the in-frame clones, and not every one. The sample carries approximately 260,000 clones, more than 75% recorded once. The V segment lost 6 bases and the J segment 3 bases; nucleotides outside the gene matches: 4. CDR3 length: 14 amino acids. Germline V gene sequence: CDR1 MNHNY, CDR2 SVGAGI (reference sequence). The study recruited people aged about 18 to 89 years across about 25 US areas. Participants had their cohort set by participant-reported clinical history. In the 2 weeks before study entry, exposed participants met a COVID-19 case, which was PCR-confirmed or clinician-diagnosed.

The receptor was isolated from a woman aged 50 to 60 who had been exposed to COVID-19. V gene TRBV6-6 combines with J gene TRBJ1-3; TRBD1 matches at 8 bases. The sample was PBMCs or T cells enriched from blood (not recorded which). The CDR3 coding sequence is TGTGCCAGCAGCGACAGGGGTATTGGAAACACCATATATTTT. It codes for CASSDRGIGNTIYF.